This paragraph reports one T cell receptor (beta chain). Its antigen is as yet unknown. Germline V gene data show CDR1 as MGHRA and CDR2 as YSYEKL. V was cut by 4 bases and J by 1 base, with 22 bases left in between. The CDR3 covers 18 residues. This record belongs to a study of CD8 T cells in ankylosing spondylitis. Study conclusions and caveats: Apparently characteristic of ankylosing spondylitis blood was a TCR beta motif (eight highly homologous variants).

Using its own MiXCR run on the 5' RACE reads, TCRdb lists one record per CDR3 protein. Among about 800,000 distinct CDR3 sequences listed, over 9.5% were seen once. Source material: blood, either unsorted or a sorted T cell fraction (not recorded which). The chain combines TRBV4-1 with TRBJ1-1; D call uncertain. The receptor was derived from a male donor with ankylosing spondylitis. In DNA form, the CDR3 reads TGCGCCAGCAGCCCCCTAGACCCGACCCTCTACCCGAACACTGAAGCTTTCTTT. Protein sequence: CASSPLDPTLYPNTEAFF.